This is a list of T cell receptor beta chains from one sample in a study of breast tumors, draining lymph nodes, adjacent tissues. TCRdb analysed the multiplex PCR reads with MiXCR anew, one entry per CDR3 protein. This table holds roughly 80,000 distinct CDR3 sequences, about 21% found once. The sequencing input was axillary lymph node tissue. The receptors were gathered from a female donor with breast cancer. Some clones in this sample may be carry-over from other donors' samples. CDR3s include the opening cysteine and the closing phenylalanine or tryptophan. The D gene is left open where the match is weak. The listing skips clone size in some rows; elsewhere it reads once, few, many or a size class.

J gene: TRBJ2-1
clone size: many
CDR3 length: 15
D gene: TRBD2
V gene: TRBV5-1
CDR3 protein: CASSRLGGEYNEQFF
CDR3 DNA: TGCGCCAGCAGCCGCCTGGGGGGGGAATACAATGAGCAGTTCTTC

J gene: TRBJ1-4
clone size: many
CDR3 length: 16
D gene: .
V gene: TRBV7-2
CDR3 protein: CASSLAGPTTNEKLFF
CDR3 DNA: TGTGCCAGCAGCTTAGCAGGCCCGACAACTAATGAAAAACTGTTTTTT

J gene: TRBJ1-1
clone size: .
CDR3 length: 13
D gene: .
V gene: TRBV7-2
CDR3 protein: CASSSSARGEAFF
CDR3 DNA: TGTGCCAGCAGCTCCTCGGCACGGGGGGAAGCTTTCTTT

J gene: TRBJ2-3
clone size: .
CDR3 length: 16
D gene: TRBD1
V gene: TRBV5-4
CDR3 protein: CASSPGTGVITDTQYF
CDR3 DNA: TGTGCCAGCAGTCCCGGGACAGGAGTCATCACAGATACGCAGTATTTT

J gene: TRBJ2-2
clone size: .
CDR3 length: 15
D gene: .
V gene: TRBV30
CDR3 protein: CAWSKEGAATGELFF
CDR3 DNA: TGTGCCTGGTCCAAGGAAGGGGCAGCGACCGGGGAGCTGTTTTTT

J gene: TRBJ2-1
clone size: many
CDR3 length: 13
D gene: .
V gene: TRBV20-1
CDR3 protein: CSATVGSYNEQFF
CDR3 DNA: TGCAGTGCCACTGTTGGGTCCTACAATGAGCAGTTCTTC

J gene: TRBJ2-2
clone size: few
CDR3 length: 15
D gene: .
V gene: TRBV27
CDR3 protein: CASSYRRASTGELFF
CDR3 DNA: TGTGCCAGCAGTTACAGGCGGGCCTCGACCGGGGAGCTGTTTTTT

J gene: TRBJ2-1
clone size: many
CDR3 length: 14
D gene: .
V gene: TRBV7-8
CDR3 protein: CASSSRGSYNEQFF
CDR3 DNA: TGTGCCAGCAGCTCTAGAGGCAGCTACAATGAGCAGTTCTTC

J gene: TRBJ2-5
clone size: .
CDR3 length: 16
D gene: .
V gene: TRBV7-9
CDR3 protein: CASSGLLPVAGETQYF
CDR3 DNA: TGTGCCAGCAGCGGTTTATTACCAGTGGCAGGGGAGACCCAGTACTTC

J gene: TRBJ2-1
clone size: many
CDR3 length: 14
D gene: TRBD2
V gene: TRBV5-4
CDR3 protein: CASSLRLASNEQFF
CDR3 DNA: TGTGCCAGCAGCCTCCGACTAGCGAGCAATGAGCAGTTCTTC

J gene: TRBJ2-1
clone size: many
CDR3 length: 18
D gene: TRBD2
V gene: TRBV7-9
CDR3 protein: CASSPVVGGTRSSGEQFF
CDR3 DNA: TGTGCCAGCAGCCCAGTAGTCGGCGGGACTAGATCCTCCGGTGAGCAGTTCTTC

J gene: TRBJ2-1
clone size: many
CDR3 length: 13
D gene: .
V gene: TRBV20-1
CDR3 protein: CSEQGGSYNEQFF
CDR3 DNA: TGCAGTGAGCAGGGTGGGTCCTACAATGAGCAGTTCTTC

J gene: TRBJ2-5
clone size: many
CDR3 length: 14
D gene: .
V gene: TRBV5-1
CDR3 protein: CASSLEELGETQYF
CDR3 DNA: TGCGCCAGCAGCTTGGAGGAGCTAGGAGAGACCCAGTACTTC

J gene: TRBJ1-2
clone size: many
CDR3 length: 12
D gene: .
V gene: TRBV6-1
CDR3 protein: CASSVLNYGYTF
CDR3 DNA: TGTGCCAGCAGTGTACTAAACTATGGCTACACCTTC

J gene: TRBJ2-5
clone size: .
CDR3 length: 12
D gene: .
V gene: TRBV28
CDR3 protein: CASRGFEETQYF
CDR3 DNA: TGTGCCAGCAGGGGTTTTGAAGAGACCCAGTACTTC

J gene: TRBJ2-1
clone size: many
CDR3 length: 13
D gene: TRBD2
V gene: TRBV19
CDR3 protein: CASRGREGNEQFF
CDR3 DNA: TGTGCCAGCCGGGGGCGGGAGGGTAATGAGCAGTTCTTC

J gene: TRBJ1-5
clone size: .
CDR3 length: 15
D gene: .
V gene: TRBV27
CDR3 protein: CASSYGVVSNQPQHF
CDR3 DNA: TGTGCCAGCAGTTACGGAGTCGTGAGCAATCAGCCCCAGCATTTT

J gene: TRBJ2-6
clone size: .
CDR3 length: 16
D gene: .
V gene: TRBV14
CDR3 protein: CASSPTWGPGANVLTF
CDR3 DNA: TGTGCCAGCAGCCCCACGTGGGGCCCTGGGGCCAACGTCCTGACTTTC

J gene: TRBJ2-5
clone size: many
CDR3 length: 15
D gene: TRBD1
V gene: TRBV19
CDR3 protein: CASSPRDRGLETQYF
CDR3 DNA: TGTGCCAGTAGTCCGAGAGACAGGGGGCTGGAGACCCAGTACTTC

J gene: TRBJ2-5
clone size: few
CDR3 length: 14
D gene: .
V gene: TRBV28
CDR3 protein: CASSSGDYQETQYF
CDR3 DNA: TGTGCCAGCAGTTCCGGGGATTACCAAGAGACCCAGTACTTC

J gene: TRBJ2-7
clone size: many
CDR3 length: 16
D gene: TRBD2
V gene: TRBV20-1
CDR3 protein: CSARTPLTSGLYEQYF
CDR3 DNA: TGCAGTGCTAGAACTCCCCTGACTAGCGGGCTCTACGAGCAGTACTTC

J gene: TRBJ1-5
clone size: many
CDR3 length: 15
D gene: .
V gene: TRBV29-1
CDR3 protein: CSVGFGSDSNQPQHF
CDR3 DNA: TGCAGCGTTGGGTTCGGCAGCGATAGCAATCAGCCCCAGCATTTT

J gene: TRBJ2-3
clone size: many
CDR3 length: 15
D gene: .
V gene: TRBV2
CDR3 protein: CASSVRAWGTDTQYF
CDR3 DNA: TGTGCCAGCAGTGTCCGGGCGTGGGGCACAGATACGCAGTATTTT

J gene: TRBJ2-3
clone size: .
CDR3 length: 15
D gene: .
V gene: TRBV5-1
CDR3 protein: CASSLAYVTTDAQYF
CDR3 DNA: TGCGCCAGCAGCTTGGCCTATGTGACCACAGATGCGCAGTATTTT

J gene: TRBJ2-1
clone size: many
CDR3 length: 15
D gene: .
V gene: TRBV15
CDR3 protein: CATSRAASSYNEQFF
CDR3 DNA: TGTGCCACCAGCAGAGCTGCTAGCTCCTACAATGAGCAGTTCTTC

J gene: TRBJ2-5
clone size: many
CDR3 length: 14
D gene: .
V gene: TRBV12-3/TRBV12-4
CDR3 protein: CASSYGADGETQYF
CDR3 DNA: TGTGCCAGCAGCTACGGAGCGGATGGGGAGACCCAGTACTTC

J gene: TRBJ2-2
clone size: many
CDR3 length: 13
D gene: .
V gene: TRBV5-1
CDR3 protein: CASSLGLSGELFF
CDR3 DNA: TGCGCCAGCAGCTTAGGGTTGTCCGGGGAGCTGTTTTTT

J gene: TRBJ2-4
clone size: .
CDR3 length: 19
D gene: TRBD2
V gene: TRBV7-2
CDR3 protein: CASGLAVLAGGPIPNIQYF
CDR3 DNA: TGTGCCAGCGGCTTAGCGGTTTTAGCGGGAGGGCCCATCCCAAACATTCAGTACTTC

J gene: TRBJ2-6
clone size: many
CDR3 length: 17
D gene: .
V gene: TRBV5-1
CDR3 protein: CASSLGQGLSGANVLTF
CDR3 DNA: TGCGCCAGCAGCTTGGGGCAGGGCCTCTCTGGGGCCAACGTCCTGACTTTC

J gene: TRBJ2-7
clone size: many
CDR3 length: 11
D gene: .
V gene: TRBV10-2
CDR3 protein: CASSESDEQYF
CDR3 DNA: TGCGCCAGCAGTGAGTCCGACGAGCAGTACTTC

J gene: TRBJ2-2
clone size: .
CDR3 length: 16
D gene: .
V gene: TRBV4-3
CDR3 protein: CASSQFGGTDTGELLF
CDR3 DNA: TGCGCCAGCAGCCAATTCGGCGGGACGGACACCGGGGAGCTGTTGTTT

J gene: TRBJ2-7
clone size: many
CDR3 length: 15
D gene: TRBD1
V gene: TRBV6-1
CDR3 protein: CASRREQGSPYEQYF
CDR3 DNA: TGTGCCAGCAGACGAGAACAGGGGAGCCCCTACGAGCAGTACTTC

J gene: TRBJ2-1
clone size: once
CDR3 length: 20
D gene: TRBD2
V gene: TRBV19
CDR3 protein: CASSSLSSGSRPNMYNGQFF
CDR3 DNA: TGTGCCAGTAGTTCCCTGAGTAGCGGGAGCCGGCCCAACATGTACAATGGGCAGTTCTTC

J gene: TRBJ1-6
clone size: many
CDR3 length: 14
D gene: .
V gene: TRBV14
CDR3 protein: CASSTDTNNSPLHF
CDR3 DNA: TGTGCCAGCAGCACGGACACGAATAATTCACCCCTCCACTTT

J gene: TRBJ2-1
clone size: many
CDR3 length: 17
D gene: TRBD2
V gene: TRBV7-9
CDR3 protein: CASSLALRTSGISEQFF
CDR3 DNA: TGTGCCAGCAGCTTAGCTCTTCGGACTAGCGGGATTAGTGAGCAGTTCTTC

J gene: TRBJ1-4
clone size: .
CDR3 length: 11
D gene: .
V gene: TRBV12-3/TRBV12-4
CDR3 protein: CASSANEKLFF
CDR3 DNA: TGTGCCAGCAGCGCTAATGAAAAACTGTTTTTT

J gene: TRBJ2-1
clone size: .
CDR3 length: 14
D gene: .
V gene: TRBV3-1
CDR3 protein: CASSPTDSYNERFF
CDR3 DNA: TGTGCCAGCAGCCCAACGGACAGCTACAATGAGCGGTTCTTC

J gene: TRBJ2-2
clone size: many
CDR3 length: 14
D gene: .
V gene: TRBV14
CDR3 protein: CASSLTLWRTELFF
CDR3 DNA: TGTGCCAGCAGCCTAACCCTCTGGAGAACGGAGCTGTTTTTT

J gene: TRBJ2-1
clone size: many
CDR3 length: 13
D gene: .
V gene: TRBV19
CDR3 protein: CASSSMKGGEQFF
CDR3 DNA: TGTGCCAGTAGTAGTATGAAGGGGGGAGAGCAGTTCTTC

J gene: TRBJ1-6
clone size: many
CDR3 length: 16
D gene: TRBD1
V gene: TRBV6-5
CDR3 protein: CASSGGTVRRNSPLHF
CDR3 DNA: TGTGCCAGCAGTGGTGGGACAGTTCGGCGAAATTCACCCCTCCACTTT

J gene: TRBJ2-7
clone size: many
CDR3 length: 14
D gene: .
V gene: TRBV6-5
CDR3 protein: CASSYSGRGYEQYF
CDR3 DNA: TGTGCCAGCAGTTACTCGGGTAGGGGATACGAGCAGTACTTC

J gene: TRBJ1-2
clone size: few
CDR3 length: 11
D gene: .
V gene: TRBV28
CDR3 protein: CASSSGYGYTF
CDR3 DNA: TGTGCCAGCAGTTCAGGCTATGGCTACACCTTC

J gene: TRBJ2-7
clone size: many
CDR3 length: 14
D gene: TRBD1
V gene: TRBV19
CDR3 protein: CASSRTGMVHEQYF
CDR3 DNA: TGTGCCAGTAGCCGGACAGGGATGGTCCACGAGCAGTACTTC

J gene: TRBJ2-5
clone size: many
CDR3 length: 15
D gene: TRBD2
V gene: TRBV5-1
CDR3 protein: CASSLDLAGGETQYF
CDR3 DNA: TGCGCCAGCAGCTTGGACCTAGCGGGAGGGGAGACCCAGTACTTC

J gene: TRBJ2-2
clone size: many
CDR3 length: 15
D gene: TRBD1
V gene: TRBV13
CDR3 protein: CASSIAGGSTGELFF
CDR3 DNA: TGTGCCAGCAGCATAGCAGGGGGAAGCACCGGGGAGCTGTTTTTT

J gene: TRBJ1-3
clone size: few
CDR3 length: 15
D gene: TRBD1
V gene: TRBV28
CDR3 protein: CASSFRTGKGNTIYF
CDR3 DNA: TGTGCCAGCAGTTTCCGGACAGGCAAAGGAAACACCATATATTTT

J gene: TRBJ2-1
clone size: many
CDR3 length: 16
D gene: TRBD2
V gene: TRBV20-1
CDR3 protein: CSAARSLAGGIDEQFF
CDR3 DNA: TGCAGTGCTGCCCGCTCTTTAGCGGGAGGGATAGATGAGCAGTTCTTC

J gene: TRBJ1-1
clone size: .
CDR3 length: 17
D gene: .
V gene: TRBV5-1
CDR3 protein: CASSHTPLERRNTEAFF
CDR3 DNA: TGCGCCAGCAGCCATACACCCTTAGAAAGAAGGAACACTGAAGCTTTCTTT

J gene: TRBJ1-1
clone size: .
CDR3 length: 12
D gene: .
V gene: TRBV6-2/TRBV6-3
CDR3 protein: CASKGRNTEAFF
CDR3 DNA: TGTGCCAGCAAGGGCCGCAACACTGAAGCTTTCTTT

J gene: TRBJ2-5
clone size: many
CDR3 length: 14
D gene: .
V gene: TRBV7-2
CDR3 protein: CASSLQGVGETQYF
CDR3 DNA: TGTGCCAGCAGCCTACAGGGAGTAGGAGAGACCCAGTACTTC

J gene: TRBJ1-4
clone size: few
CDR3 length: 18
D gene: .
V gene: TRBV4-1
CDR3 protein: CASSHTRPRTATNEKLFF
CDR3 DNA: TGCGCCAGCAGCCACACGAGACCAAGGACAGCAACTAATGAAAAACTGTTTTTT

J gene: TRBJ2-7
clone size: many
CDR3 length: 14
D gene: TRBD2
V gene: TRBV20-1
CDR3 protein: CSTRQSGRVREQYF
CDR3 DNA: TGCAGTACCCGTCAGTCCGGGAGGGTGAGGGAGCAGTACTTC

J gene: TRBJ2-2
clone size: many
CDR3 length: 11
D gene: .
V gene: TRBV3-1
CDR3 protein: CASRKSGELFF
CDR3 DNA: TGTGCCAGCAGGAAATCCGGGGAGCTGTTTTTT